A single sample gave rise to the 30 T cell receptor beta chains below, sequenced in a study of cytomegalovirus exposure and HLA in healthy donors. PCR was performed using 60 Vbeta and 13 Jbeta primers. The protocol was immunoSEQ multiplex PCR, while the TCRdb copy is restricted to in-frame clones and leaves out a portion. Seen here are roughly 110,000 clones, 70% observed once, and the top ten hold 8% to 9.5%. Sample: PBMCs. The receptors were sampled from a man younger than 40 in good health and CMV-seropositive.

The chain has TRBV14 and TRBJ2-5; the D gene is possibly TRBD1 (5 bases). Trimming stripped 2 bases from V and 3 bases from J, with 13 bases between. The CDR3 spans 15 residues. In germline, CDR1 is SGHDN, CDR2 FVKESK. The CDR3, as DNA: TGTGCCAGCAGCCAACCGTTGACAGCGAAAGAGACCCAGTACTTC. Residues: CASSQPLTAKETQYF.

This rearrangement joins TRBV30 to TRBJ1-2, with D perhaps TRBD1 (6 bases). The germline gives CDR1 GTSNPN, CDR2 SVGIG (reference sequence). V was shortened by 4 bases and J by 3 bases, with 18 bases between the two germline ends. The CDR3 length is 15 residues. For the CDR3, the DNA is TGTGCCTGGACCCTCGGGGGGGGCTCGTACTATGGCTACACCTTC. It codes for CAWTLGGGSYYGYTF.

This clone was picked up one time. This chain joins TRBV19 and TRBJ1-6, with TRBD1 as a possible D gene (6 bases). This CDR3 contains 13 residues. Germline values: CDR1 LNHDA, CDR2 SQIVND (reference sequence). V was trimmed by 6 bases and J by 7 bases, leaving 10 bases between them. The CDR3 DNA sequence: TGTGCCAGTAGCCCCACAGGGAATTCACCCCTCCACTTT. Its translation: CASSPTGNSPLHF.

This chain uses TRBV4-1 with TRBJ1-1, with 7 bases matching TRBD1. From germline, CDR1 is MGHRA and CDR2 YSYEKL. Unmatched junction bases numbered 7, after V lost 3 bases and J lost 3 bases. This CDR3 has 15 amino acids. This CDR3 reads CASSQAPGQHTEAFF. Written as DNA, the CDR3 is TGCGCCAGCAGCCAGGCCCCGGGACAGCACACTGAAGCTTTCTTT.

The rearrangement joins TRBV6-5 to TRBJ1-6, with 7 nucleotides matching TRBD1. This CDR3 is 15 amino acids long. Germline V lookup: CDR1 MNHEY, CDR2 SVGAGI. V shed 2 bases, J shed 7 bases, and the junction held 5 bases outside the gene matches. The CDR3 DNA follows: TGTGCCAGCAGTTACGATTACAGGGGAAATTCACCCCTCCACTTT. It is translated as CASSYDYRGNSPLHF.

This clone was seen more than once but under ten times. The gene calls are TRBV28 and TRBJ1-4; 8 bases are a match to TRBD1. The CDR3 has 18 residues. In germline, CDR1 is MDHEN, CDR2 SYDVKM. Trimming at V came to 6 bases and at J to 1 base, leaving 13 bases not matched to a gene. DNA of the CDR3: TGTGCCAGCAGCCACGCCGGACAGGGAGCAGGAACTAATGAAAAACTGTTTTTT. Amino acid sequence: CASSHAGQGAGTNEKLFF. The variable domain in full, with the rest retrieved from reference TRBV28 and TRBJ1-4, is DVKVTQSSRYLVKRTGEKVFLECVQDMDHENMFWYRQDPGLGLRLIYFSYDVKMKEKGDIPEGYSVSREKKERFSLILESASTNQTSMYLCASSHAGQGAGTNEKLFFGSGTQLSVL.

The rearrangement joins TRBV9 to TRBJ2-3, with 10 bases aligning to TRBD2. Germline CDR1 SGDLS, CDR2 YYNGEE. Trimming removed 4 bases from V and 3 bases from J; junction bases left unmatched: 14. This CDR3 has 18 amino acids. The CDR3 nucleotides are TGTGCCAGCAGCCCCCAGACCCGGACTAGCGGCGTGACAGATACGCAGTATTTT. Translation gives CASSPQTRTSGVTDTQYF.

J is TRBJ1-4 and V is TRBV30; 8 nucleotides match TRBD1. Losses at the gene ends were 4 bases for V and 8 bases for J; bases not matched to a gene: 9. Germline CDR1 reads GTSNPN; CDR2 reads SVGIG (reference sequence). CDR3 length: 14 residues. CDR3 sequence reads: CAWKSGGEAEKLFF. The CDR3 DNA reads as TGTGCCTGGAAGTCAGGGGGCGAGGCAGAAAAACTGTTTTTT.

This chain connects TRBV6-1 to TRBJ2-3; the match to TRBD2 covers 14 bases. From germline, CDR1 is MNHNS and CDR2 SASEGT. The CDR3 totals 19 residues. With 2 bases clipped from V and 9 bases from J, the junction kept 16 bases outside the gene matches. For the CDR3, the DNA is TGTGCCAGCAGTGAACTGCGTGGGCGACTAGCGGGGGGGGAAGACACGCAGTATTTT. The encoded protein is CASSELRGRLAGGEDTQYF.

The chain carries TRBV28 and TRBJ1-2; D not resolved. This CDR3 spans 11 amino acids. V was cut by 4 bases and J by 8 bases, with 8 bases left in between. CDR1 and CDR2 from the germline V gene are MDHEN and SYDVKM. CDR3 protein: CASSSARGYTF. In DNA, the CDR3 is TGTGCCAGCAGTTCCGCGAGGGGCTACACCTTC.

This clone was detected only a few times. V usage is TRBV19 and J usage is TRBJ2-3, with 9 bases lining up with TRBD2. V was pared by 6 bases and J by 3 bases, with 10 bases of the junction left unmatched. Per the germline V gene, CDR1 is LNHDA and CDR2 is SQIVND (reference sequence). The CDR3 totals 16 residues. CDR3 in amino acids: CASRAASGGRTDTQYF. CDR3 nucleotides: TGTGCCAGTAGGGCGGCGAGCGGGGGGAGAACAGATACGCAGTATTTT.

This chain uses TRBV2 with TRBJ1-2, with unresolved D. Trimming removed 6 bases from V and 2 bases from J, with 10 bases in between. The V gene's germline CDR1 is SNHLY and CDR2 FYNNEI. This CDR3 spans 13 amino acids. CDR3 protein: CASRSIKNYGYTF. In nucleotides, the CDR3 is TGTGCCAGCAGGAGCATAAAAAACTATGGCTACACCTTC. Together with reference TRBV2 and TRBJ1-2, the CDR3 gives the full variable domain: EPEVTQTPSHQVTQMGQEVILRCVPISNHLYFYWYRQILGQKVEFLVSFYNNEISEKSEIFDDQFSVERPDGSNFTLKIRSTKLEDSAMYFCASRSIKNYGYTFGSGTRLTVV.

The chain has TRBV10-1 and TRBJ2-3, with D perhaps matching TRBD1 (7 bases). Germline V CDR1 and CDR2: WNHNN, SYGVQD (reference sequence). V lost 4 bases and J 1 base, leaving 15 bases between the germline ends. This CDR3 contains 16 residues. CDR3 in amino acids: CASSGGTVEGTDTQYF. CDR3 bases: TGCGCCAGCAGTGGCGGGACAGTGGAGGGCACAGATACGCAGTATTTT.

This clone has a handful of counts. This rearrangement joins TRBV29-1 to TRBJ2-1, with TRBD2 matching 7 bases. Per germline, CDR1 SQVTM and CDR2 ANQGSEA. V shed 3 bases, J shed 4 bases, and the junction held 6 bases outside the gene matches. The CDR3 consists of 14 residues. The DNA of the CDR3 is TGCAGCGTTGAGTCCGGGGAGGGGTACAATGAGCAGTTCTTC. Translation gives CSVESGEGYNEQFF.

The J gene is TRBJ2-1, the V gene TRBV7-2; 10 nucleotides align to TRBD2. The germline V gene has CDR1 SGHTA and CDR2 FQGNSA. This CDR3 comprises 15 residues. Trimming at V came to 5 bases and at J to 6 bases, leaving 7 bases not matched to a gene. The CDR3 is CASSIRTSGANEQFF. The CDR3 nucleotides read TGTGCCAGCAGCATTAGGACTAGCGGAGCCAATGAGCAGTTCTTC.

Here the CDR3 reads CAWSGVGGSPLHF. The CDR3 region has the DNA TGTGCCTGGTCGGGGGTGGGAGGATCACCCCTCCACTTT. The V call is TRBV30, the J call TRBJ1-6, with D perhaps TRBD1 (5 bases). The CDR3 consists of 13 residues. The germline V gene has CDR1 GTSNPN and CDR2 SVGIG (reference sequence). Trimming shortened V by 5 bases and J by 10 bases, and 15 bases separated the two germline ends.

The chain is built from TRBV6-5 and TRBJ2-5; 8 nucleotides line up with TRBD1. The CDR3 totals 14 residues. Germline V gene data show CDR1 as MNHEY and CDR2 as SVGAGI. V was pared by 6 bases and J by 1 base, with 4 bases of the junction left unmatched. The CDR3 is CASSRGQAQETQYF. In DNA form, the CDR3 reads TGTGCCAGCAGCCGGGGACAGGCCCAAGAGACCCAGTACTTC.

This clone has more than one count but fewer than ten. The chain combines TRBV5-1 with TRBJ2-5; TRBD2 agrees at 12 bases. Germline V gene data show CDR1 as SGHRS and CDR2 as YFSETQ. Trimming cost V 4 bases and J 5 bases; bases outside gene matches: 9. The CDR3 spans 16 residues. The CDR3 DNA is TGCGCCAGCAGCCCCGGGACTAGCGGGTTTGGGGAGACCCAGTACTTC. Translation: CASSPGTSGFGETQYF.

This rearrangement joins TRBV9 to TRBJ1-2; the D is unclear. Between the trimmed V and J ends, which lost 3 bases and 6 bases, there was a span of 15 bases. The CDR3 contains 14 residues. Per germline, CDR1 SGDLS and CDR2 YYNGEE. CDR3 residues: CASSGTRHFNGYTF. DNA of the CDR3: TGTGCCAGCAGCGGCACTCGACATTTCAATGGCTACACCTTC.

The table lists this clone with a count of one. The chain combines TRBV6-6 with TRBJ2-1, with 7 bases aligning to TRBD1. Germline V gene sequence: CDR1 MNHNY, CDR2 SVGAGI (reference sequence). Trimming at V came to 6 bases and at J to 10 bases, leaving 9 bases not matched to a gene. This CDR3 spans 13 amino acids. In DNA form, the CDR3 reads TGTGCCAGCAGATACAGGGGTACGAGGGAGCAGTTCTTC. Its translation is CASRYRGTREQFF.

The chain combines TRBV11-2 with TRBJ1-4, with TRBD1 as a possible D gene (5 bases). The CDR3 has 15 amino acids. V dropped 1 base and J dropped 3 bases, with 9 bases sitting between them. Germline-derived CDR1 and CDR2 are SGHAT and FQNNGV. CDR3: CASSLVGTANEKLFF. CDR3 DNA sequence: TGTGCCAGCAGCTTAGTTGGGACTGCTAATGAAAAACTGTTTTTT. The full variable domain, with the rest looked up from reference TRBV11-2 and TRBJ1-4, is EAGVAQSPRYKIIEKRQSVAFWCNPISGHATLYWYQQILGQGPKLLIQFQNNGVVDDSQLPKDRFSAERLKGVDSTLKIQPAKLEDSAVYLCASSLVGTANEKLFFGSGTQLSVL.

The chain carries TRBV5-1 and TRBJ1-1, with D unresolved. Between the trimmed V and J ends, which lost 4 bases and 4 bases, there was a span of 14 bases. Germline V lookup: CDR1 SGHRS, CDR2 YFSETQ. This CDR3 is 14 amino acids long. CDR3 loop: CASSQFPGGTEAFF. CDR3 bases: TGCGCCAGCAGCCAGTTCCCGGGAGGCACTGAAGCTTTCTTT.

Points on this clone: In the same sample, other DNA sequences code for this CDR3. The chain couples TRBV28 to TRBJ1-2; weak D call: TRBD1 (6 bases). Germline V CDR1 and CDR2: MDHEN, SYDVKM. This CDR3 comprises 12 residues. V lost 9 bases and J lost 3, with 11 bases in between. In DNA form, the CDR3 reads TGTGCCAGTACAGGGTGGGACTATGGCTACACCTTC. The encoded protein is CASTGWDYGYTF.

This chain joins TRBV7-2 and TRBJ1-5; D ambiguous. CDR3 length: 13 residues. Deletions cut 1 base from V and 10 bases from J, with 11 bases between. CDR1 SGHTA and CDR2 FQGNSA come from the germline V gene. The CDR3 nucleotides are TGTGCCAGCAGCTTAGGGGCGAATGATCCCCAGCATTTT. The encoded protein is CASSLGANDPQHF.

J is TRBJ2-5 and V is TRBV5-1; tentative D call: TRBD2 (6 bases). Judging by the DNA end, TRBJ2-7 fits better; the J call may be wrong. Germline lookup yields CDR1 SGHRS and CDR2 YFSETQ. The CDR3 spans 15 residues. As DNA, the CDR3 is TGCGCCAGCAGCCCCCGTGAGGGGCGGGGACCCGAGCAGTACTTC. Its translation is CASSPREGRGPEQYF.

V gene TRBV2 combines with J gene TRBJ1-1; TRBD1 agrees at 7 bases. Germline assignment: CDR1 SNHLY and CDR2 FYNNEI. This CDR3 spans 15 amino acids. Losses at the gene ends were 0 bases for V and 3 bases for J; bases not matched to a gene: 4. This chain's CDR3 is CASSEAGRGDTEAFF. For the CDR3, the DNA is TGTGCCAGCAGTGAAGCAGGCAGGGGGGACACTGAAGCTTTCTTT.

For the CDR3, the DNA is TGTGCCAGCAGTTTATCACAGGGGGCGGGCTATGGCTACACCTTC. Protein product: CASSLSQGAGYGYTF. The chain couples TRBV28 to TRBJ1-2; 9 bases are shared with TRBD1. The CDR3 length is 15 residues. Germline loops: CDR1 MDHEN, CDR2 SYDVKM. V lost 1 base, J lost 4 bases, and 4 bases stayed unmatched.

In this sample, this clone turned up a few times. This sequence joins TRBV28 and TRBJ1-1; 8 bases agree with TRBD1. From germline, CDR1 is MDHEN and CDR2 SYDVKM. This CDR3 spans 16 amino acids. J was trimmed by 1 base and V by 4 bases; bases with no gene match: 8. The CDR3 DNA follows: TGTGCCAGCAGTTCCCTTCTGACAGGGGCGAACACTGAAGCTTTCTTT. Protein sequence: CASSSLLTGANTEAFF.

This chain joins TRBV5-1 and TRBJ2-1; TRBD2 agrees at 13 bases. This CDR3 has 19 amino acids. The V segment lost 3 bases and the J segment 8 bases; nucleotides outside the gene matches: 17. Germline values: CDR1 SGHRS, CDR2 YFSETQ. CDR3 in DNA: TGCGCCAGCAGCTCTGGAGGCACTAGCGGGGGGGCCTCGTATTATGAGCAGTTCTTC. Translation gives CASSSGGTSGGASYYEQFF.

This chain uses TRBV13 with TRBJ2-7; tentatively, D is TRBD2 (5 bases). V was clipped by 5 bases and J by 1 base, with 24 bases between them. CDR3 size: 18 residues. Germline V lookup: CDR1 PRHDT, CDR2 FYEKMQ (reference sequence). CDR3 protein: CASSDSLRGFRGSYEQYF. In nucleotides, the CDR3 is TGTGCCAGCAGCGATTCCCTTCGGGGATTTCGGGGATCCTACGAGCAGTACTTC.